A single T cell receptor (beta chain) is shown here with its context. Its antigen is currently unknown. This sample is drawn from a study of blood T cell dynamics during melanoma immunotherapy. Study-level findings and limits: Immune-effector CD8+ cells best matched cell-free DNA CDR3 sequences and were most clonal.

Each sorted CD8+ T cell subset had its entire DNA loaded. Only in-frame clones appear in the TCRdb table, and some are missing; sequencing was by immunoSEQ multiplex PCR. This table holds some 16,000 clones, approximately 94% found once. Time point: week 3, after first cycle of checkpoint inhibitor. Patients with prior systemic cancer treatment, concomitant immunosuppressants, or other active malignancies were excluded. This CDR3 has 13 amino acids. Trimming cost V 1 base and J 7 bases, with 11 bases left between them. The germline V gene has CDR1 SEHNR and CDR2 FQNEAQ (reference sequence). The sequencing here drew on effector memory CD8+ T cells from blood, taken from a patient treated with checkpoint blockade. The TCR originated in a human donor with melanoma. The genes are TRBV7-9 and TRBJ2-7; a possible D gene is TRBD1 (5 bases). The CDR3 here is CASSLVLTEEQYF. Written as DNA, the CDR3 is TGTGCCAGCAGCTTAGTTTTGACAGAAGAGCAGTACTTC.